Detailed here is one TCR beta chain. Per the germline V gene, CDR1 is MNHNS and CDR2 is SASEGT. CDR3 length equals 12 residues. This sample was included in a study of T cells expressing NK-cell markers. TCRdb reworked the 5' RACE reads into one entry per CDR3 protein, no DNA. The sample holds some 390,000 distinct CDR3 sequences. The sequencing input was blood T cells: a sorted CD56 or NKG2C T cell subset, CD4+ or CD8+ T cells, or bulk PBMC T cells (not recorded which). The receptor was isolated from a woman aged 45-60 years in good health. The gene calls are TRBV6-1 and TRBJ2-7. Here the CDR3 reads CASSGYSYEQYF.